A single sample gave rise to the 15 T cell receptor beta chains below, sequenced in a study of blood T cell repertoires in COVID-19. Libraries were prepared by immunoSEQ multiplex PCR; TCRdb keeps only in-frame clonotypes and omits some of them. The sample shows about 240,000 clones, approximately 80% of them seen only once. Sequencing input: peripheral blood. These receptors were taken from a woman older than 75 with acute or convalescent COVID-19.

The rearrangement links TRBV2 to TRBJ1-1, with 9 bases that match TRBD1. The V and J ends lost 7 bases and 2 bases, in that order; junction bases with no gene match: 5. The CDR3 length is 14 residues. Germline CDR1 reads SNHLY; CDR2 reads FYNNEI. The CDR3 is CASNRDRANTEAFF. CDR3 DNA sequence: TGTGCCAGCAACCGGGACAGGGCAAACACTGAAGCTTTCTTT. The variable domain in full, completed from reference TRBV2 and TRBJ1-1, reads EPEVTQTPSHQVTQMGQEVILRCVPISNHLYFYWYRQILGQKVEFLVSFYNNEISEKSEIFDDQFSVERPDGSNFTLKIRSTKLEDSAMYFCASNRDRANTEAFFGQGTRLTVV.

This chain links TRBV7-8 with TRBJ1-2, with a tentative D call TRBD1 (5 bases). The CDR3 has 15 amino acids. Germline V gene sequence: CDR1 SGHVS, CDR2 FQNEAQ. Between the trimmed V and J ends, which lost 0 bases and 8 bases, there was a span of 16 bases. The CDR3 is CASSLAHSDKEGYTF. The DNA for the CDR3 is TGTGCCAGCAGCTTAGCTCATTCGGACAAAGAGGGCTACACCTTC.

V is TRBV19 and J is TRBJ1-5; D ambiguous. V lost 5 bases and J 3 bases, leaving 14 bases between the germline ends. This CDR3 has 15 residues. The germline CDR1 and CDR2 sequences are LNHDA and SQIVND (reference sequence). CDR3 nucleotide sequence: TGTGCCAGTAGTCCCCGTCGGCGGAACAATCAGCCCCAGCATTTT. It encodes CASSPRRRNNQPQHF.

The chain links TRBV3-1 (or the pseudogene TRBV3-2) to TRBJ2-3, with D perhaps TRBD1 (5 bases). The germline CDR1 and CDR2 sequences are LGHDT and YNNKEL (reference sequence). V lost 4 bases, J lost 5 bases, and 19 bases lay in between. The CDR3 is 16 amino acids. DNA of the CDR3: TGTGCCAGCAGCCTTAACGTGGGCTCCCAGGGAGATACGCAGTATTTT. This sequence encodes CASSLNVGSQGDTQYF.

Concerning this clone itself: An end of the junction differs from the germline gene, which may be a read error. The V and J genes are TRBV15 and TRBJ2-3; 9 bases map to TRBD2. Looked up from germline, CDR1 is LNHNV and CDR2 is YYDKDF (reference sequence). This CDR3 region has 15 residues. The CDR3 protein is CATSPMRGGTDTQYF. CDR3 nucleotides: TGTGCCACCAGCCCCATGCGGGGGGGCACCGATACGCAGTATTTT.

The chain combines TRBV4-1 with TRBJ2-3; D is ambiguous. The CDR3 covers 15 residues. The germline gives CDR1 MGHRA, CDR2 YSYEKL. V was trimmed by 3 bases and J by 0 bases, leaving 10 bases between them. The CDR3 is CASSQAVRSTDTQYF. The CDR3 DNA reads as TGCGCCAGCAGCCAGGCGGTGAGGAGCACAGATACGCAGTATTTT.

The V gene is TRBV19, the J gene TRBJ1-5; maybe TRBD1 (6 bases). The CDR3 consists of 13 residues. The germline CDR1 and CDR2 sequences are LNHDA and SQIVND (reference sequence). Trimming pared 8 bases from V and 2 bases from J, leaving 10 bases between. The CDR3: CASAEGGNQPQHF. The CDR3 DNA follows: TGTGCCAGTGCTGAGGGGGGCAATCAGCCCCAGCATTTT.

In DNA, the CDR3 is TGTGCCACCAGCAGGGGACAGGGGACAGGTCGAAATGAAAAACTGTTTTTT. Translation gives CATSRGQGTGRNEKLFF. This chain links TRBV15 with TRBJ1-4, with TRBD1 matching 10 bases. This CDR3 spans 17 amino acids. Germline V CDR1 and CDR2: LNHNV, YYDKDF (reference sequence). The J segment lost 5 bases and the V segment lost 3 bases, leaving 9 bases of the junction unmatched.

This clone has just one count. The chain joins TRBV6-5 to TRBJ2-5, with TRBD2 matching over 10 bases. The CDR3 is made up of 12 amino acids. CDR1 and CDR2 (germline): MNHEY, SVGAGI. CDR3 coding DNA: TGTGAGGCTAGCGGGGGCAGGGAGACCCAGTACTTC. Its protein is CEASGGRETQYF.

CDR3 bases: TGTGCCTGGAGTCCGCGCCCTATTGGGACAGGGGGTGAAAAACTGTTTTTT. Translating gives CAWSPRPIGTGGEKLFF. The rearrangement links TRBV30 to TRBJ1-4, with 11 bases lining up with TRBD1. Germline assignment: CDR1 GTSNPN and CDR2 SVGIG (reference sequence). The CDR3 contains 17 residues. V gave up 2 bases and J gave up 7 bases; unmatched junction bases: 12.

This chain links TRBV7-6 with TRBJ2-1, with D possibly being TRBD2 (5 bases). V was trimmed by 2 bases and J by 0 bases, leaving 11 bases between them. CDR3 size: 16 residues. Germline V gene lookup returns CDR1 SGHVS and CDR2 FNYEAQ. CDR3 DNA sequence: TGTGCCAGCAGCTTACAACCAGCGGTCTCCTACAATGAGCAGTTCTTC. Protein: CASSLQPAVSYNEQFF.

This chain links TRBV28 with TRBJ1-1; 8 bases match TRBD1. The CDR3 totals 13 residues. Germline V gene lookup returns CDR1 MDHEN and CDR2 SYDVKM. V trimming: 2 bases; J trimming: 8 bases; junction bases outside the gene matches: 4. The CDR3 DNA sequence: TGTGCCAGCAGTTTAAAAAGGGACAGGGAAGCTTTCTTT. Residues: CASSLKRDREAFF.

This clone showed up just a few times. The chain is built from TRBV25-1 and TRBJ1-1, with D maybe TRBD1 (5 bases). The CDR3 length is 14 residues. Trimming stripped 3 bases from V and 7 bases from J, with 15 bases between. The germline V gene encodes CDR1 MGHDK and CDR2 SYGVNS. The CDR3 DNA is TGTGCCAGCAGTGATCATAGGGGCCCCCTTGAAGCTTTCTTT. It yields the protein CASSDHRGPLEAFF.

This clone has only one observation. J is TRBJ2-7 and V is TRBV18; 7 bases are shared with TRBD1. With 5 bases clipped from V and 6 bases from J, the junction kept 7 bases outside the gene matches. The length of the CDR3 is 13 residues. CDR1 KGHSH and CDR2 LQKENI come from the germline V gene. The CDR3 loop is CASSTDRKGEQYF. CDR3 bases: TGTGCCAGCTCAACGGACAGGAAGGGCGAGCAGTACTTC.

This chain connects TRBV10-1 to TRBJ2-7; 9 bases are a match to TRBD1. The V segment lost 6 bases and the J segment 4 bases; nucleotides outside the gene matches: 10. The CDR3 runs to 15 residues. The germline V gene encodes CDR1 WNHNN and CDR2 SYGVQD (reference sequence). CDR3 sequence reads: CASSSSGTGMYEQYF. The CDR3 DNA follows: TGCGCCAGCAGCAGCTCCGGGACAGGGATGTACGAGCAGTACTTC.